A selection of T cell receptor beta chains follows, all from one sample in a study of T cell changes during pregnancy in multiple sclerosis. TCRdb keeps only in-frame clones here, not all; method: immunoSEQ multiplex PCR. The repertoire holds 30,000 to 40,000 clones, about nine tenths seen once, with under 9% in the top ten. This sample comprised CD8+ T cells from peripheral blood mononuclear cells, obtained before pregnancy. The receptors were sampled from a female donor with multiple sclerosis, enrolled in a pregnancy study. Both conserved end residues are part of each CDR3. The D gene is left open where the match is weak. Clone size, where shown, is once, few, many, or a class for clones that have expanded.

v_call	cdr3_length	d_call	clone_size	j_call	cdr3_aa	cdr3_nt
TRBV6-5	16	-	-	TRBJ2-2	CASSYLLALNTGELFF	TGTGCCAGCAGTTACCTCCTAGCTCTGAACACCGGGGAGCTGTTTTTT
TRBV19	15	-	-	TRBJ1-5	CASSIGAGLNQPQHF	TGTGCCAGTAGTATAGGGGCAGGTCTTAATCAACCCCAGCATTTT
TRBV5-6	14	-	once	TRBJ2-7	CASTTWGDATPEYF	TGTGCCAGCACCACGTGGGGGGACGCCACCCCGGAGTACTTC
TRBV7-8	19	TRBD2	-	TRBJ2-5	CASSPFPTTSGGTQETQYF	TGTGCCAGCAGCCCCTTCCCAACGACTAGCGGGGGAACCCAAGAGACCCAGTACTTC
TRBV28	12	-	-	TRBJ2-5	CASSFPLETQYF	TGTGCCAGCAGTTTCCCCCTTGAGACCCAGTACTTC
TRBV6-5	16	-	-	TRBJ2-1	CASSFSTGRGYNEQFF	TGTGCCAGCAGTTTTAGTACGGGCAGGGGCTACAATGAGCAGTTCTTC
TRBV27	15	-	-	TRBJ1-1	CASSLSRPGNTEAFF	TGTGCCAGCAGTTTATCGAGACCGGGGAACACTGAAGCTTTCTTT
TRBV4-3	15	-	-	TRBJ2-7	CASSQDSTSTYEQYF	TGCGCCAGCAGCCAAGATTCGACATCGACCTACGAGCAGTACTTC
TRBV5-1	14	TRBD1	-	TRBJ2-5	CASSSGQGGETQYF	TGCGCCAGCAGCTCGGGACAGGGGGGAGAGACCCAGTACTTC
TRBV7-7	14	-	-	TRBJ2-7	CASSLELEGYEQYF	TGTGCTAGCAGCTTAGAACTAGAAGGCTACGAGCAGTACTTC
TRBV27	16	TRBD2	-	TRBJ2-3	CASSSRGGGNTDTQYF	TGTGCCAGCAGTTCCCGGGGGGGAGGGAACACAGATACGCAGTATTTT
TRBV7-9	16	TRBD1	-	TRBJ1-1	CASTPTGVPLNTEAFF	TGTGCCAGCACCCCAACAGGGGTTCCCCTGAACACTGAAGCTTTCTTT
TRBV29-1	13	-	once	TRBJ2-4	CSVTTQNKNIQYF	TGCAGCGTGACGACACAAAACAAAAACATTCAGTACTTC
TRBV27	16	-	-	TRBJ2-1	CASSPQTVSSYNEQFF	TGTGCCAGCAGTCCCCAGACAGTAAGCTCCTACAATGAGCAGTTCTTC
TRBV27	13	TRBD2	-	TRBJ2-7	CASRMAGVYEQYF	TGTGCCAGCAGGATGGCGGGGGTCTACGAGCAGTACTTC
TRBV9	15	-	-	TRBJ2-1	CASSVGGGSNNEQFF	TGTGCCAGCAGCGTAGGAGGGGGATCGAACAATGAGCAGTTCTTC
TRBV4-3	14	-	-	TRBJ2-7	CASSQDRGLYEQYF	TGCGCCAGCAGCCAAGACCGTGGACTTTACGAGCAGTACTTC
TRBV6-5	13	TRBD1	-	TRBJ2-7	CASSFDRGYEQYF	TGTGCCAGCAGTTTCGACAGGGGCTACGAGCAGTACTTC
TRBV28	15	TRBD1	-	TRBJ2-7	CASSFPGQGAYEQYF	TGTGCCAGCAGTTTCCCGGGACAGGGGGCCTACGAGCAGTACTTC
TRBV28	14	TRBD2	-	TRBJ2-1	CASGRETSYNEQFF	TGTGCCAGCGGGCGGGAGACGTCCTACAATGAGCAGTTCTTC
TRBV29-1	16	TRBD1	-	TRBJ2-1	CSVEVLGTGVINEQFF	TGCAGCGTTGAAGTTCTAGGGACAGGGGTAATCAATGAGCAGTTCTTC
TRBV7-2	16	-	-	TRBJ2-2	CASSLGYGEAAGELFF	TGTGCCAGCAGCTTAGGATACGGGGAAGCAGCCGGGGAGCTGTTTTTT
TRBV19	13	-	once	TRBJ2-2	CASSTHRAGELFF	TGTGCCAGTAGCACACATCGGGCCGGGGAGCTGTTTTTT
TRBV27	16	-	-	TRBJ2-1	CASSPSPGFGRNEQFF	TGTGCCAGCAGTCCCTCCCCAGGGTTCGGTCGGAATGAGCAGTTCTTC
TRBV9	14	-	-	TRBJ1-2	CASSVGGRDYGYTF	TGTGCCAGCAGCGTAGGAGGCAGAGACTATGGCTACACCTTC
TRBV11-2	15	TRBD2	medium-sized	TRBJ2-5	CASSLAGGPGETQYF	TGTGCCAGCAGCTTAGCGGGAGGGCCTGGGGAGACCCAGTACTTC
TRBV7-9	14	-	-	TRBJ1-4	CASTPLGTNEKLFF	TGTGCCAGCACCCCACTAGGAACTAATGAAAAACTGTTTTTT
TRBV27	16	-	-	TRBJ2-1	CASSLALTGVYNEQFF	TGTGCCAGCAGTTTAGCGTTGACGGGAGTCTACAATGAGCAGTTCTTC
TRBV19	16	TRBD1	-	TRBJ1-5	CASSTRGDSLYQPQHF	TGTGCCAGTAGTACCCGTGGGGACAGCTTATATCAGCCCCAGCATTTT
TRBV9	19	-	-	TRBJ2-6	CASSAGSTGLFTGANVLTF	TGTGCCAGCAGCGCCGGATCAACAGGGTTATTTACCGGGGCCAACGTCCTGACTTTC
TRBV12-2	15	-	-	TRBJ2-7	CASRPGRQHSYEQYF	TGTGCAAGTCGCCCCGGGAGACAGCACTCCTACGAGCAGTACTTC
TRBV5-6	14	-	-	TRBJ1-1	CASSLIGTNTEAFF	TGTGCCAGCAGCTTGATAGGGACAAACACTGAAGCTTTCTTT
TRBV30	15	-	-	TRBJ2-3	CAWSVDVGGADTQYF	TGTGCCTGGAGTGTAGACGTGGGAGGCGCAGATACGCAGTATTTT
TRBV5-1	15	-	-	TRBJ1-2	CASSLAGQAAGGYTF	TGCGCCAGCAGCTTGGCGGGGCAGGCCGCGGGAGGCTACACCTTC
TRBV9	13	-	-	TRBJ2-7	CASSVYPFYEQYF	TGTGCCAGCAGCGTATATCCTTTTTACGAGCAGTACTTC
TRBV9	18	TRBD2	-	TRBJ2-3	CASSVPVSGGASTDTQYF	TGTGCCAGCAGCGTCCCCGTAAGCGGGGGGGCAAGCACAGATACGCAGTATTTT
TRBV19	13	-	-	TRBJ2-5	CASSISAAETQYF	TGTGCCAGTAGTATCAGCGCGGCAGAGACCCAGTACTTC